This TCR beta chain was found in a study of blood T cell repertoires in COVID-19 (dated by TCRdb to about 2020). With regard to the full study: Samples from collaborators originated in the United States, Italy and Spain and spanned both the acute and convalescent phases of COVID-19. The material from the prospective study consisted of cDNA or gDNA derived from T cells, B-cell-depleted T cells, or PBMCs. Deeply sampled blood TCRbeta repertoires from subjects exposed to, actively infected with, or recovered from COVID-19 were included in the dataset. The repertoires were released in a freely available public database intended as a resource for research on the immune response to SARS-CoV-2. Samples were obtained from the ongoing ImmuneRACE study (first 160 participants) and from some 1,300 subjects provided by 6 global collaborators. A de-identified subject ID, COVID-19 status, age in years and sex were almost always included in the sample metadata. Where available, HLA class I and class II types were obtained from metadata supplied by the sample provider rather than from assay-based typing.

On the study overall, not on this receptor specifically: Clinical and demographic metadata were provided uncurated, with the amount varying by source and participant.

The CDR3 spans 18 residues, from the cysteine through the phenylalanine. Just the 54-base CDR3 DNA is kept, in frame starting at base 1. Taken from the germline V gene, the CDR1 and CDR2 loops are KGHSH and LQKENI. The trim is 3 bases for V and 1 base for J, with a gap of 16 bases between the germline ends. Another Seattle source contributed samples from volunteer blood donors who had recovered from COVID-19. Each collaborating institution followed its own protocols to collect whole blood in K2EDTA tubes. For TCRbeta analysis, collaborators shipped samples as frozen whole blood, isolated PBMCs, or DNA extracted from either of those sample types. Details on this clone: Its antigen remains undetermined. It has no much larger one-base neighbor in the sample; base qualities were not kept.

TCRbeta CDR3 regions were amplified from genomic DNA by means of the immunoSEQ Assay, a bias-controlled multiplex PCR. The paper's processing steps were these. The number of nucleated cells in each sample was estimated by amplification of reference gene primers within the assay. Sequence reads were collapsed and filtered to measure the absolute abundance of every unique TCRbeta CDR3 rearrangement. For each sample, productive Simpson clonality was calculated as the square root of Simpson's diversity index across productive rearrangements. TCRdb carries this immuneACCESS record with in-frame sequences only. Its versions omit some clonotypes, under half of them owing to an unresolved V gene in the studies checked, with the rest unexplained. V and J calls and clone size follow that table, whereas D and trimming were derived from the DNA. The sample data list 250,000 or so clones, and 80% to 85% of these were observed just once. Together, the top ten hold about 1.6% of the sample.

The TCR originated in a woman aged 40-49 years who had recovered from COVID-19. This sequence uses TRBV18 and TRBJ2-6; TRBD2 is possibly the D segment (5 matching bases). Input material: peripheral blood. The DNA reads TGTGCCAGCTCACCGCGCGGGTCAGGAGAATCTGGGGCCAACGTCCTGACTTTC. This sequence encodes CASSPRGSGESGANVLTF.